This is a list of T cell receptor beta chains from one sample in a study of blood T cell repertoires in COVID-19. The assay was immunoSEQ multiplex PCR, and TCRdb's table has in-frame clones only and misses some. This table has about 180,000 clones, about 87% appearing once. The sample comprised peripheral blood. The origin of the receptors is a woman aged 45 to 65 with acute or convalescent COVID-19. Both conserved end residues are part of each CDR3. A D gene is named only where the DNA matches it firmly. Rows give clone size only sometimes, using once, few, many, or a class for an expanded clone.

CDR3nt: TGTGCCAGCAGCCGTACTAAGGGGACTAGCAGCTACAATGAGCAGTTCTTC
CDR3aa: CASSRTKGTSSYNEQFF
abundance: NA
v_gene: TRBV7-2
d_gene: TRBD2
j_gene: TRBJ2-1

CDR3nt: TGTGCCAGCAGCTTAGACAGGGGCCAAAATGGCTACACCTTC
CDR3aa: CASSLDRGQNGYTF
abundance: NA
v_gene: TRBV7-9
d_gene: TRBD1
j_gene: TRBJ1-2

CDR3nt: TGTGCCACCAGTGATTCTGGGGACAGGGAAATCACAGATACGCAGTATTTT
CDR3aa: CATSDSGDREITDTQYF
abundance: NA
v_gene: TRBV24-1
d_gene: TRBD1
j_gene: TRBJ2-3

CDR3nt: TGTGCCAGCAGTGCGCTCCGTGGCAGGGGGCTGTACACTGAAGCTTTCTTT
CDR3aa: CASSALRGRGLYTEAFF
abundance: NA
v_gene: TRBV25-1
d_gene: TRBD1
j_gene: TRBJ1-1

CDR3nt: TGTGCCTGGAATATTGTTTCTCGTGAGCAGTTCTTC
CDR3aa: CAWNIVSREQFF
abundance: NA
v_gene: TRBV30
d_gene: NA
j_gene: TRBJ2-1

CDR3nt: TGTGCCAGCAGTTCGCGGCTAGCGGGTAGCACAGATACGCAGTATTTT
CDR3aa: CASSSRLAGSTDTQYF
abundance: NA
v_gene: TRBV2
d_gene: TRBD2
j_gene: TRBJ2-3

CDR3nt: TGTGCCAGCAGCTTAGAGGGGACAGGGGCGGGAGGCTACACCTTC
CDR3aa: CASSLEGTGAGGYTF
abundance: NA
v_gene: TRBV7-2
d_gene: TRBD1
j_gene: TRBJ1-2

CDR3nt: TGTGCCAGCAGTTACTCGGTGGCCACCCAGTACTTC
CDR3aa: CASSYSVATQYF
abundance: NA
v_gene: TRBV6-2/TRBV6-3
d_gene: NA
j_gene: TRBJ2-5

CDR3nt: TGTGCCTGGGGGACGGAGTATAATTCACCCCTCCACTTT
CDR3aa: CAWGTEYNSPLHF
abundance: NA
v_gene: TRBV30
d_gene: NA
j_gene: TRBJ1-6

CDR3nt: TGTGCCAGCAGCGTAACCGGGACTAGCGGGGGGGAGACCCAGTACTTC
CDR3aa: CASSVTGTSGGETQYF
abundance: NA
v_gene: TRBV9
d_gene: TRBD2
j_gene: TRBJ2-5

CDR3nt: TGTGCCAGCAGCTTAGGAGTCCGGGCGGAGGTGTTGAACACTGAAGCTTTCTTT
CDR3aa: CASSLGVRAEVLNTEAFF
abundance: NA
v_gene: TRBV7-6
d_gene: NA
j_gene: TRBJ1-1

CDR3nt: TGTGCCACCAGTGGCCTACAGGGGGATGATAGATTTGAGCAGTTCTTC
CDR3aa: CATSGLQGDDRFEQFF
abundance: NA
v_gene: TRBV24-1
d_gene: TRBD1
j_gene: TRBJ2-1

CDR3nt: TGTGCCAGCAGCCCGGAAGACAGCATCTCCTACAATGAGCAGTTCTTC
CDR3aa: CASSPEDSISYNEQFF
abundance: NA
v_gene: TRBV4-2
d_gene: NA
j_gene: TRBJ2-1

CDR3nt: TGTGCTAGTGCCCCTGGGGGGTTGGAGACCCAGTACTTC
CDR3aa: CASAPGGLETQYF
abundance: NA
v_gene: TRBV12-5
d_gene: NA
j_gene: TRBJ2-5

CDR3nt: TGTGCCAGCAGTTACACAAGGACAGGGAATACTGAAGCTTTCTTT
CDR3aa: CASSYTRTGNTEAFF
abundance: NA
v_gene: TRBV6-5
d_gene: TRBD1
j_gene: TRBJ1-1

CDR3nt: TGCGCCAGCAGCCAAGTTTTTGGGGGGGCCTTCTCCTACGAGCAGTACTTC
CDR3aa: CASSQVFGGAFSYEQYF
abundance: NA
v_gene: TRBV4-3
d_gene: NA
j_gene: TRBJ2-7

CDR3nt: TGTGCCAGCAGTATTCGGAGGGACTCCTACGAGCAGTACTTC
CDR3aa: CASSIRRDSYEQYF
abundance: once
v_gene: TRBV11-2
d_gene: NA
j_gene: TRBJ2-7

CDR3nt: TGTGCCAGCAGTTCGGGAGGGAAGACCCAGTACTTC
CDR3aa: CASSSGGKTQYF
abundance: few
v_gene: TRBV6-2/TRBV6-3
d_gene: TRBD2
j_gene: TRBJ2-5

CDR3nt: TGTGCCAGCTCACCAAAATCCGGCGGGGAGCTGTTTTTT
CDR3aa: CASSPKSGGELFF
abundance: NA
v_gene: TRBV18
d_gene: NA
j_gene: TRBJ2-2

CDR3nt: TGTGCCAGCAGCTTAGCCGATCAGCCCCAGCATTTT
CDR3aa: CASSLADQPQHF
abundance: NA
v_gene: TRBV7-9
d_gene: NA
j_gene: TRBJ1-5

CDR3nt: TGTGCCAGCTCCACAACTAACAACTATGGCTACACCTTC
CDR3aa: CASSTTNNYGYTF
abundance: NA
v_gene: TRBV25-1
d_gene: NA
j_gene: TRBJ1-2

CDR3nt: TGCGCCAGCAGTGAGTCCAGGGTTCCGCAGTTCTTC
CDR3aa: CASSESRVPQFF
abundance: NA
v_gene: TRBV10-2
d_gene: NA
j_gene: TRBJ2-1

CDR3nt: TGTGCCAGCAGCCTTTTCCGGGACAGGGGGACGGGAGATACGCAGTATTTT
CDR3aa: CASSLFRDRGTGDTQYF
abundance: NA
v_gene: TRBV3-1/TRBV3-2
d_gene: TRBD1
j_gene: TRBJ2-3

CDR3nt: TGCGCCAGCAGCCTCTGGACAGGAAATAGCAATCAGCCCCAGCATTTT
CDR3aa: CASSLWTGNSNQPQHF
abundance: once
v_gene: TRBV4-1
d_gene: TRBD1
j_gene: TRBJ1-5

CDR3nt: TGTGCCTGGAGTGTACGGAGAGGAGGGGGCAATCAGCCCCAGCATTTT
CDR3aa: CAWSVRRGGGNQPQHF
abundance: NA
v_gene: TRBV30
d_gene: NA
j_gene: TRBJ1-5

CDR3nt: TGTGCCAGCAGTGGGCAGGGGGTCTATGGCTACACCTTC
CDR3aa: CASSGQGVYGYTF
abundance: NA
v_gene: TRBV2
d_gene: TRBD1
j_gene: TRBJ1-2

CDR3nt: TGTGCCACCAGTGATCCCGGCCAGGGCTATGGCTACACCTTC
CDR3aa: CATSDPGQGYGYTF
abundance: NA
v_gene: TRBV24-1
d_gene: NA
j_gene: TRBJ1-2

CDR3nt: TGTGCCAGCAGGGGGACAGGGAAGAACTATGGCTACACCTTC
CDR3aa: CASRGTGKNYGYTF
abundance: NA
v_gene: TRBV6-5
d_gene: TRBD1
j_gene: TRBJ1-2

CDR3nt: TGTGCCAGTAGTATTAGACTCTCAGGACTAGCGGGAGCCAATGAGCAGTTCTTC
CDR3aa: CASSIRLSGLAGANEQFF
abundance: NA
v_gene: TRBV19
d_gene: TRBD2
j_gene: TRBJ2-1

CDR3nt: TGTGCCAGCAGCCTACAGGGGTACGAGCAGTACTTC
CDR3aa: CASSLQGYEQYF
abundance: NA
v_gene: TRBV2
d_gene: TRBD1
j_gene: TRBJ2-7

CDR3nt: TGTGCCAGTAGCCTCGCTAGCGGGAGTACCTACGAGCAGTACTTC
CDR3aa: CASSLASGSTYEQYF
abundance: NA
v_gene: TRBV19
d_gene: TRBD2
j_gene: TRBJ2-7

CDR3nt: TGTGCCACCAGTGGACTAGCAGACGGCACAGATACGCAGTATTTT
CDR3aa: CATSGLADGTDTQYF
abundance: NA
v_gene: TRBV24-1
d_gene: TRBD2
j_gene: TRBJ2-3

CDR3nt: TGTGCCAGCAGCTTGAATTGGCAGATGAACACTGAAGCTTTCTTT
CDR3aa: CASSLNWQMNTEAFF
abundance: once
v_gene: TRBV5-6
d_gene: NA
j_gene: TRBJ1-1

CDR3nt: TGTGCCAGTAGTGAGTTGGGGGCTAGCAATCAGCCCCAGCATTTT
CDR3aa: CASSELGASNQPQHF
abundance: NA
v_gene: TRBV19
d_gene: NA
j_gene: TRBJ1-5

CDR3nt: TGTGCCAGCAGTTTTGGGCAGTCAGAGCTGTTTTTT
CDR3aa: CASSFGQSELFF
abundance: NA
v_gene: TRBV28
d_gene: NA
j_gene: TRBJ2-2

CDR3nt: TGCGCCAGCAGCCAAGAAGGAGCGGGGGGTTCGAGGGCGCAGTATTTT
CDR3aa: CASSQEGAGGSRAQYF
abundance: NA
v_gene: TRBV4-3
d_gene: TRBD2
j_gene: TRBJ2-3

CDR3nt: TGCGCCAGCAGCTTTCAACCGACAGCGGGAGTCTCCGGGGAGCTGTTTTTT
CDR3aa: CASSFQPTAGVSGELFF
abundance: NA
v_gene: TRBV5-1
d_gene: TRBD2
j_gene: TRBJ2-2

CDR3nt: TGTGCCAGCAGTTGGGGACAAGTGTTTAATGAGCAGTTCTTC
CDR3aa: CASSWGQVFNEQFF
abundance: NA
v_gene: TRBV27
d_gene: NA
j_gene: TRBJ2-1

CDR3nt: TGCAGCGTTGCCTTCTCTGGGGCCAACGTCCTGACTTTC
CDR3aa: CSVAFSGANVLTF
abundance: NA
v_gene: TRBV29-1
d_gene: NA
j_gene: TRBJ2-6

CDR3nt: TGTGCCTGGAGTGTAACGGGCCTGGGTGGAGGTGAAGCTTTCTTT
CDR3aa: CAWSVTGLGGGEAFF
abundance: NA
v_gene: TRBV30
d_gene: NA
j_gene: TRBJ1-1

CDR3nt: TGTGCCAGCAGTTTGCCAGGGCTGAACACTGAAGCTTTCTTT
CDR3aa: CASSLPGLNTEAFF
abundance: few
v_gene: TRBV28
d_gene: NA
j_gene: TRBJ1-1

CDR3nt: TGTGCCAGCAGCGGACTAGGACCTAGCACAGATACGCAGTATTTT
CDR3aa: CASSGLGPSTDTQYF
abundance: NA
v_gene: TRBV5-6
d_gene: TRBD2
j_gene: TRBJ2-3

CDR3nt: TGTGCCAGCAGCCCGCTTTTAGAGAACACTGAAGCTTTCTTT
CDR3aa: CASSPLLENTEAFF
abundance: NA
v_gene: TRBV3-1/TRBV3-2
d_gene: NA
j_gene: TRBJ1-1

CDR3nt: TGTGCCAGCAGCGATTACTCCGGACAGGCCCTATTTTTT
CDR3aa: CASSDYSGQALFF
abundance: once
v_gene: TRBV2
d_gene: TRBD1
j_gene: TRBJ1-4

CDR3nt: TGTGCCACCAGTGACCCGACTTTCCTTCGAGGCACCGGGGAGCTGTTTTTT
CDR3aa: CATSDPTFLRGTGELFF
abundance: NA
v_gene: TRBV24-1
d_gene: NA
j_gene: TRBJ2-2

CDR3nt: TGTGCCAGCAGCCGTCCGGGACAGAGTCAAGAGACCCAGTACTTC
CDR3aa: CASSRPGQSQETQYF
abundance: NA
v_gene: TRBV5-4
d_gene: TRBD1
j_gene: TRBJ2-5

CDR3nt: TGTGCCAGCAGCGGGATGGGACAGAGCCAAGAGACCCAGTACTTC
CDR3aa: CASSGMGQSQETQYF
abundance: few
v_gene: TRBV5-4
d_gene: TRBD1
j_gene: TRBJ2-5

CDR3nt: TGTGCCAGCCGCCCCGGGGGACCCGATGAGCAGTTCTTC
CDR3aa: CASRPGGPDEQFF
abundance: NA
v_gene: TRBV6-2/TRBV6-3
d_gene: NA
j_gene: TRBJ2-1

CDR3nt: TGTGCCAGCTCACCAGGGGGCGACTATGGCTACACCTTC
CDR3aa: CASSPGGDYGYTF
abundance: NA
v_gene: TRBV18
d_gene: NA
j_gene: TRBJ1-2

CDR3nt: TGCGCCAGCAGCTTCCTCGGAGTAGCCTACAATGAGCAGTTCTTC
CDR3aa: CASSFLGVAYNEQFF
abundance: NA
v_gene: TRBV5-1
d_gene: NA
j_gene: TRBJ2-1

CDR3nt: TGTGCCAGCTTTAGAGGGACTCCCAGAGAGACCCAGTACTTC
CDR3aa: CASFRGTPRETQYF
abundance: NA
v_gene: TRBV2
d_gene: NA
j_gene: TRBJ2-5

CDR3nt: TGTGCCAGCAGCTTAGTAGGGCTAGCGGGAGGGGAACAAGAGACCCAGTACTTC
CDR3aa: CASSLVGLAGGEQETQYF
abundance: NA
v_gene: TRBV7-2
d_gene: TRBD2
j_gene: TRBJ2-5

CDR3nt: TGTGCCAGCTCACTTACGACTAGCGGACGCTACGAGCAGTACTTC
CDR3aa: CASSLTTSGRYEQYF
abundance: NA
v_gene: TRBV18
d_gene: TRBD2
j_gene: TRBJ2-7

CDR3nt: TGTGCCAGCAGCTTAGGATTAGACACCGGGGAGCTGTTTTTT
CDR3aa: CASSLGLDTGELFF
abundance: NA
v_gene: TRBV7-2
d_gene: NA
j_gene: TRBJ2-2

CDR3nt: TGTGCCAGCAGTCAGGACAGGGGATCTGGCTACACCTTC
CDR3aa: CASSQDRGSGYTF
abundance: NA
v_gene: TRBV6-5
d_gene: TRBD1
j_gene: TRBJ1-2

CDR3nt: TGTGCCAGCACCTCCTGGCGGGGGGGCCGAGGAAACAATGAGCAGTTCTTC
CDR3aa: CASTSWRGGRGNNEQFF
abundance: few
v_gene: TRBV7-2
d_gene: TRBD2
j_gene: TRBJ2-1

CDR3nt: TGTGCCAGCAGCCCTTGGACAGGGTCTTCCTACGAGCAGTACTTC
CDR3aa: CASSPWTGSSYEQYF
abundance: NA
v_gene: TRBV11-3
d_gene: TRBD1
j_gene: TRBJ2-7

CDR3nt: TGTGCCAGCAGCTTAACTAGAATGGGCTCCTACGAGCAGTACTTC
CDR3aa: CASSLTRMGSYEQYF
abundance: NA
v_gene: TRBV7-2
d_gene: NA
j_gene: TRBJ2-7

CDR3nt: TGTGCCAGTAGTTCCGACATCTCCGCGAACACCGGGGAGCTGTTTTTT
CDR3aa: CASSSDISANTGELFF
abundance: NA
v_gene: TRBV19
d_gene: NA
j_gene: TRBJ2-2

CDR3nt: TGTGCCAGCTCACCGACAGGGCTTGGGTACTATGGCTACACCTTC
CDR3aa: CASSPTGLGYYGYTF
abundance: NA
v_gene: TRBV18
d_gene: TRBD1
j_gene: TRBJ1-2